This T cell receptor beta chain emerged from a study of shared clonotypes between healthy human individuals. About the research overall: Per donor, CD8 memory used one plate, CD8 naive used two, CD4 memory used three and CD4 naive used three. Study observations and caveats: Among donors, sharing of clonotypes was expected to be affected by sequencing depth. Sampling covered blood only; tissue repertoires likely differ.

Evenly divided among several immunoSEQ plates was the genomic DNA of each subset. Sequencing was performed with immunoSEQ multiplex PCR; in TCRdb, only in-frame clones are kept and a portion is missing. Of more than 550,000 clones in the sample, over 55% were seen once. A remark on this clone: Its matching antigen is unknown.

This TCR came from a woman aged 25 to 39 in good health. Sequencing was carried out using memory CD4+ T cells sorted from blood. Subset noted: CD45RA-negative fraction.

The DNA for the CDR3 is TGTGCCAGCAGCTTAACCCGGCCCTCCTACGAGCAGTACTTC. Amino acids: CASSLTRPSYEQYF. The rearrangement uses TRBV11-2 and TRBJ2-7; D call uncertain. The V gene lost 2 bases and the J gene lost 0 bases, with 8 bases spanning the gap. Germline V gives CDR1 SGHAT, CDR2 FQNNGV. This CDR3 region has 14 residues.